This entry is about one TCR beta chain. Its antigen is not known. This could be a read error, since a much larger clone is one nucleotide away. Sorting selected naive CD8 T cells with a CD8+CD4-CCR7+CD45RA+ phenotype. The CDR3 runs 16 residues. V lost 3 bases and J lost 3, with 18 bases in between. CDR1 and CDR2 from the germline V gene are SGHRS and YFSETQ. This sample was included in a study of molecular identifiers for immune sequencing clone quantification. The study's findings and limits: Over 98% of effector molecules, yet under 1% of naive-cell molecules, were held by clones above 20 RNA copies.

MiXCR, applied by TCRdb to the PCR reads, yields one record per CDR3 protein. The sample lists over 35,000 distinct CDR3 sequences, about 24% occurring once. V gene TRBV5-1 combines with J gene TRBJ1-1; possible D gene TRBD1, 5 bases. Sequences were obtained from naive CD8+ T cells from blood, with Jurkat cell RNA spiked in. Subset in this sample: FACS-sorted CD8+CD4-CCR7+CD45RA+ naive T cells. This sequence was found in a human donor in good health. Some libraries in this study had Jurkat cell RNA spiked in. DNA for the CDR3: TGCGCCAGCAGCTCGGTGGGCCAGGGCGGGTACACTGAAGCTTTCTTT. Protein sequence: CASSSVGQGGYTEAFF. Full variable domain (rest looked up from reference TRBV5-1 and TRBJ1-1): KAGVTQTPRYLIKTRGQQVTLSCSPISGHRSVSWYQQTPGQGLQFLFEYFSETQRNKGNFPGRFSGRQFSNSRSEMNVSTLELGDSALYLCASSSVGQGGYTEAFFGQGTRLTVV.